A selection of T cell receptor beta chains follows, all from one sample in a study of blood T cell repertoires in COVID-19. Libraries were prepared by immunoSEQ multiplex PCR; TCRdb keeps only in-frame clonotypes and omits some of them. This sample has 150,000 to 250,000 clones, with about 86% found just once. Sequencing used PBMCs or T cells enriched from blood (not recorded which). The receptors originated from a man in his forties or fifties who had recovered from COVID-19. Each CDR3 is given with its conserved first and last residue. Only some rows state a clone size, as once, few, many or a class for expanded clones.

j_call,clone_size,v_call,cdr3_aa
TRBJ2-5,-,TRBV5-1,CASSPGTGGETQYF
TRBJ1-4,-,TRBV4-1,CASSQKPGRSNEKLFF
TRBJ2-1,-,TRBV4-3,CASSQVAVSSYNEQFF
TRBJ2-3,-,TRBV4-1,CASSQDIVADTQYF
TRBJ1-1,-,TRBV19,CASSKGQGAGVAFF
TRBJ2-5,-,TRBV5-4,CASSSGNGKEETQYF
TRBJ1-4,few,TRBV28,CATELTGGGEKLFF
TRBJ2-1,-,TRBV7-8,CASSPITPQWNLAGGPSSYNEQFF
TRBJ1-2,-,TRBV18,CASSPGTGAVYGYTF
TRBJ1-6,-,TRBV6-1,CASSEWAGTGNSPLHF
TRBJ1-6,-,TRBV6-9,CASSYWGDSPLHF